Each of the 30 T cell receptor beta chains below was sequenced from the same sample in a study of radiotherapy plus CTLA-4 blockade in lung cancer. Sequencing was performed with immunoSEQ multiplex PCR; in TCRdb, only in-frame clones are kept and a portion is missing. The table records 40,000 to 60,000 clones, around 83% of them present only once. The specimen was peripheral blood, collected from a patient treated with radiotherapy plus ipilimumab. The receptor set was obtained from a human donor with non-small cell lung cancer who had stable disease on radiotherapy plus ipilimumab.

For the CDR3, the DNA is TGTGCCAGCAGCTCGTCCGGGACTAGCGGGGTTATTATGCAGTATTTT. Its translation: CASSSSGTSGVIMQYF. V is TRBV13 and J is TRBJ2-3, with TRBD2 identical over 13 bases. In germline, CDR1 is PRHDT, CDR2 FYEKMQ (reference sequence). The CDR3 is 16 amino acids. J gave up 11 bases and V 4 bases, and 12 bases lay outside the gene matches.

This rearrangement joins TRBV19 to TRBJ2-3; D not resolved. V lost 3 bases and J lost 2, with 9 bases in between. Per germline, CDR1 LNHDA and CDR2 SQIVND (reference sequence). CDR3 length equals 14 residues. The CDR3 sequence: CASSMERLTDTQYF. CDR3 in DNA: TGTGCCAGTAGTATGGAGAGGCTCACAGATACGCAGTATTTT.

The V and J genes are TRBV15 and TRBJ2-1; 9 bases map to TRBD2. Germline values: CDR1 LNHNV, CDR2 YYDKDF (reference sequence). After removal of 0 bases from V and 6 bases from J, the junction contained 3 bases not matched to a gene. This CDR3 has 15 amino acids. The CDR3 region is CATSRDSGSSNEQFF. In nucleotides, the CDR3 is TGTGCCACCAGCAGAGATAGCGGGAGTAGCAATGAGCAGTTCTTC.

Concerning this clone: The same CDR3 is also encoded by other DNA sequences in this sample. This chain joins TRBV27 and TRBJ2-7, with 7 nucleotides matching TRBD2. Germline V gene data show CDR1 as MNHEY and CDR2 as SMNVEV (reference sequence). Trimming at V came to 3 bases and at J to 5 bases, leaving 1 base not matched to a gene. CDR3 length: 12 amino acids. This CDR3 is CASSFRGDEQYF. DNA for the CDR3: TGTGCCAGCAGTTTCCGGGGGGACGAGCAGTACTTC.

The chain employs TRBV30 and TRBJ1-5, with 9 bases matching TRBD1. The CDR3 loop spans 15 amino acids. V dropped 3 bases and J dropped 1; count of bases not matched to a gene: 4. Germline V gene lookup returns CDR1 GTSNPN and CDR2 SVGIG (reference sequence). The CDR3 reads CAWSGTGRSNQPQHF. CDR3 coding DNA: TGTGCCTGGAGCGGGACAGGGAGGAGCAATCAGCCCCAGCATTTT.

J is TRBJ1-1 and V is TRBV28; 7 positions match TRBD1. CDR3 length: 16 amino acids. Trimming cost V 4 bases and J 1 base; bases outside gene matches: 9. Germline assignment: CDR1 MDHEN and CDR2 SYDVKM. CDR3 coding DNA: TGTGCCAGCAGTTCCCCAATGTACAGGGGGAACACTGAAGCTTTCTTT. It specifies CASSSPMYRGNTEAFF.

This clone has just one count. The rearrangement links TRBV4-1 to TRBJ1-4; D might be TRBD1 (5 bases). V dropped 3 bases and J dropped 0 bases, with 14 bases sitting between them. The CDR3 consists of 17 residues. The germline gives CDR1 MGHRA, CDR2 YSYEKL. The CDR3 nucleotides are TGCGCCAGCAGCCAGGCAAGACAGTCTGCAACTAATGAAAAACTGTTTTTT. It is translated as CASSQARQSATNEKLFF.

The chain couples TRBV25-1 to TRBJ2-5, with 9 bases lining up with TRBD2. Losses at the gene ends were 1 base for V and 2 bases for J; bases not matched to a gene: 8. The CDR3 loop spans 17 amino acids. Germline V CDR1 and CDR2: MGHDK, SYGVNS. The CDR3 sequence: CASSESWAGGHQETQYF. The CDR3 DNA follows: TGTGCCAGCAGTGAATCGTGGGCGGGAGGGCATCAAGAGACCCAGTACTTC.

The gene calls are TRBV28 and TRBJ2-7, with 8 bases identical to TRBD1. The length of the CDR3 is 14 residues. Germline V lookup: CDR1 MDHEN, CDR2 SYDVKM. The V and J ends lost 3 bases and 2 bases, in that order; junction bases with no gene match: 3. The CDR3 reads CASSLGQAPYEQYF. CDR3 coding DNA: TGTGCCAGCAGTTTGGGACAGGCTCCCTACGAGCAGTACTTC.

The chain employs TRBV7-9 and TRBJ2-7, with 9 bases identical to TRBD1. V lost 4 bases to trimming and J lost 3 bases; unmatched junction nucleotides: 7. Per the germline V gene, CDR1 is SEHNR and CDR2 is FQNEAQ (reference sequence). The CDR3 has 15 residues. CDR3 loop: CASSSEGQGIYEQYF. As DNA, the CDR3 is TGTGCCAGCAGCTCCGAGGGACAGGGAATCTACGAGCAGTACTTC.

On this clone: At one end the junction does not follow the germline gene, possibly because of a read error. J is TRBJ1-5 and V is TRBV28; weak D call: TRBD1 (6 bases). Per germline, CDR1 MDHEN and CDR2 SYDVKM. This CDR3 spans 16 amino acids. The CDR3 sequence is CASSPPSRRDNQPRHF. The CDR3 bases are TGTGCCAGCAGCCCCCCAAGCCGCAGGGACAATCAGCCCCGGCATTTT.

This chain joins TRBV7-9 and TRBJ1-1; no clear D gene. Trimming removed 5 bases from V and 3 bases from J, with 16 bases in between. The CDR3 is made up of 15 amino acids. Germline V lookup: CDR1 SEHNR, CDR2 FQNEAQ (reference sequence). In DNA, the CDR3 is TGTGCCAGCAGCCCACTGGCTGGGCCAGACACTGAAGCTTTCTTT. Translation: CASSPLAGPDTEAFF.

The rearrangement uses TRBV28 and TRBJ2-7, with no clear D. The CDR3 spans 16 residues. Germline V lookup: CDR1 MDHEN, CDR2 SYDVKM. Trimming took 6 bases from V and 1 from J, leaving 19 bases between them. CDR3 region: CASRISGFSSSYEQYF. The CDR3 DNA is TGTGCCAGCAGGATCTCAGGTTTTTCGTCTTCCTACGAGCAGTACTTC. Combining the CDR3 with reference TRBV28 and TRBJ2-7 gives the whole variable domain DVKVTQSSRYLVKRTGEKVFLECVQDMDHENMFWYRQDPGLGLRLIYFSYDVKMKEKGDIPEGYSVSREKKERFSLILESASTNQTSMYLCASRISGFSSSYEQYFGPGTRLTVT.

The rearrangement uses TRBV5-1 and TRBJ2-7; 9 nucleotides match TRBD1. Germline V gene lookup returns CDR1 SGHRS and CDR2 YFSETQ. The ends lost 0 bases at V and 1 base at J; junction bases unmatched: 17. The CDR3 sequence is 20 residues long. The CDR3 reads CASSLARVQGARLFSYEQYF. The DNA of the CDR3 is TGCGCCAGCAGCTTGGCCAGAGTACAGGGGGCGCGCCTATTTTCCTACGAGCAGTACTTC.

In its sample, this clone was seen a few times. The rearrangement uses TRBV4-3 and TRBJ2-2, with 13 bases matching TRBD2. There are 19 residues in the CDR3. Germline V lookup: CDR1 LGHNA, CDR2 YSLEER. V shed 6 bases and J 6 bases; nucleotides not matched to a gene: 16. CDR3 sequence: CASRSRLAGGGDYPGELFF. The CDR3 DNA sequence: TGCGCCAGCAGGAGTAGACTAGCGGGAGGTGGGGATTATCCCGGGGAGCTGTTTTTT.

The chain joins TRBV28 to TRBJ2-7; 9 positions agree with TRBD2. Germline V gene sequence: CDR1 MDHEN, CDR2 SYDVKM. V was clipped by 6 bases and J by 0 bases; unmatched bases: 6. The CDR3 runs to 15 residues. CDR3 sequence: CASRSYSGSSYEQYF. In DNA form, the CDR3 reads TGTGCCAGCAGATCATATAGCGGGAGCTCCTACGAGCAGTACTTC.

This clone showed up just once. J is TRBJ2-4 and V is TRBV7-2; the D gene is possibly TRBD2 (5 bases). V was pared by 1 base and J by 3 bases, with 7 bases between. The CDR3 loop spans 14 amino acids. Germline loops: CDR1 SGHTA, CDR2 FQGNSA. CDR3 nucleotides: TGTGCCAGCAGCTTAGACGGGAACAAAAACATTCAGTACTTC. It specifies CASSLDGNKNIQYF.

This clone showed up just once. The rearrangement uses TRBV20-1 and TRBJ2-7, with 7 bases that match TRBD2. CDR3 length: 11 amino acids. Trimming removed 3 bases from V and 6 bases from J; junction bases left unmatched: 2. Germline values: CDR1 DFQATT, CDR2 SNEGSKA (reference sequence). The CDR3 protein is CSARGGFEQYF. DNA of the CDR3: TGCAGTGCTAGGGGAGGGTTCGAGCAGTACTTC.

This clone showed up just once. The chain joins TRBV30 to TRBJ1-6, with 8 bases identical to TRBD1. Looked up from germline, CDR1 is GTSNPN and CDR2 is SVGIG (reference sequence). V lost 8 bases to trimming and J lost 8 bases; unmatched junction nucleotides: 8. This CDR3 spans 13 amino acids. The CDR3 sequence is CAGQGTGDSPLHF. In DNA, the CDR3 is TGTGCCGGCCAAGGGACAGGCGATTCACCCCTCCACTTT.

This clone was observed a few times. The V and J genes are TRBV19 and TRBJ1-1; a weak D match, TRBD1 (5 bases). V was cut by 0 bases and J by 5 bases, with 13 bases left in between. The CDR3 covers 15 residues. Germline V gene sequence: CDR1 LNHDA, CDR2 SQIVND (reference sequence). CDR3 sequence (DNA): TGTGCCAGTAGTATAGATCTGTGGGGGGGAACTGAAGCTTTCTTT. Protein product: CASSIDLWGGTEAFF. Full variable domain (rest looked up from reference TRBV19 and TRBJ1-1): DGGITQSPKYLFRKEGQNVTLSCEQNLNHDAMYWYRQDPGQGLRLIYYSQIVNDFQKGDIAEGYSVSREKKESFPLTVTSAQKNPTAFYLCASSIDLWGGTEAFFGQGTRLTVV.

V gene TRBV9 combines with J gene TRBJ1-1; D call uncertain. From germline, CDR1 is SGDLS and CDR2 YYNGEE. The length of the CDR3 is 14 residues. With 3 bases removed from V and 0 bases from J, the gap between germline ends came to 9 bases. The CDR3 DNA reads as TGTGCCAGCAGCGGTCGAGACATGAACACTGAAGCTTTCTTT. Translation gives CASSGRDMNTEAFF.

V is TRBV27 and J is TRBJ2-3, with 7 bases aligning to TRBD2. The CDR3 extends over 16 amino acids. CDR1 and CDR2 (germline): MNHEY, SMNVEV (reference sequence). Trimming removed 3 bases from V and 0 bases from J; junction bases left unmatched: 6. The CDR3 loop is CASSFLGGYSTDTQYF. CDR3 in DNA: TGTGCCAGCAGTTTCTTGGGGGGGTATAGCACAGATACGCAGTATTTT.

In this sample, this clone turned up a few times. The chain has TRBV18 and TRBJ2-5; D possibly corresponds to TRBD1 (5 bases). Germline V gene data show CDR1 as KGHSH and CDR2 as LQKENI. CDR3 length: 13 amino acids. Trimming cost V 6 bases and J 3 bases, with 11 bases left between them. CDR3: CASSPGAEETQYF. The CDR3 nucleotides are TGTGCCAGCTCCCCTGGGGCCGAAGAGACCCAGTACTTC.

The V call is TRBV7-9, the J call TRBJ2-3; D might be TRBD2 (5 bases). CDR1 SEHNR and CDR2 FQNEAQ come from the germline V gene (reference sequence). Trimming stripped 5 bases from V and 0 bases from J, with 12 bases between. The CDR3 length is 15 residues. The CDR3 sequence is CASSTSGSSTDTQYF. The CDR3 bases are TGTGCCAGCAGCACCTCGGGGTCTAGCACAGATACGCAGTATTTT.

J is TRBJ2-2 and V is TRBV5-5; 8 bases align to TRBD2. Germline values: CDR1 SGHKS, CDR2 YYEKEE (reference sequence). The CDR3 spans 14 residues. After removal of 7 bases from V and 6 bases from J, the junction contained 8 bases not matched to a gene. CDR3 sequence (DNA): TGTGCCAGCGGCGGGGGGAATCTCCCCGGGGAGCTGTTTTTT. It translates to CASGGGNLPGELFF.

This clone was observed once. The J gene is TRBJ2-2, the V gene TRBV29-1, with TRBD2 matching over 11 bases. The germline V gene has CDR1 SQVTM and CDR2 ANQGSEA. CDR3 size: 17 residues. Trimming took 3 bases from V and 2 from J; bases not matched to a gene: 8. CDR3 sequence (DNA): TGCAGCGTTGACACTAGCGGGAGTGTTGGAAACACCGGGGAGCTGTTTTTT. Amino acid sequence: CSVDTSGSVGNTGELFF.

This chain connects TRBV19 to TRBJ1-5, with 9 bases fitting TRBD1. The CDR3 is 14 residues long. With V trimmed by 3 bases and J by 5 bases, 2 bases remained unmatched. Germline V CDR1 and CDR2: LNHDA, SQIVND (reference sequence). This CDR3 reads CASSIRTGDQPQHF. The CDR3 DNA reads TGTGCCAGTAGTATTCGGACAGGGGATCAGCCCCAGCATTTT.

This clone appeared a single time. This chain connects TRBV30 to TRBJ2-3; D call uncertain. The CDR3 is 11 residues long. The V end was cut by 1 base, the J end by 4 bases, with 3 bases between. CDR1 and CDR2 (germline): GTSNPN, SVGIG (reference sequence). CDR3 DNA: TGTGCCTGGAGTGCGTCAGATACGCAGTATTTT. Amino acid sequence: CAWSASDTQYF.

J is TRBJ2-7 and V is TRBV5-4, with 7 bases aligning to TRBD1. The CDR3 sequence is 14 residues long. Germline lookup yields CDR1 SGHNT and CDR2 YYREEE (reference sequence). V dropped 10 bases and J dropped 5; count of bases not matched to a gene: 15. CDR3 DNA sequence: TGTGCCTGCATTAACCCACTAGACAGGGACGAGCAGTACTTC. Its protein product is CACINPLDRDEQYF.

This clone was recorded only once. The chain recombines TRBV28 with TRBJ2-7; 9 bases agree with TRBD1. The germline V gene has CDR1 MDHEN and CDR2 SYDVKM. The CDR3 sequence is 15 residues long. Losses at the gene ends were 5 bases for V and 5 bases for J; bases not matched to a gene: 10. The DNA for the CDR3 is TGTGCCAGCAGTCTCCCGGGACAGGGTGGCCACGAGCAGTACTTC. Protein product: CASSLPGQGGHEQYF. Looking up the rest from reference TRBV28 and TRBJ2-7 gives the full variable domain: DVKVTQSSRYLVKRTGEKVFLECVQDMDHENMFWYRQDPGLGLRLIYFSYDVKMKEKGDIPEGYSVSREKKERFSLILESASTNQTSMYLCASSLPGQGGHEQYFGPGTRLTVT.